The rows below give T cell receptor beta chains drawn from one sample of a study of shared clonotypes between healthy human individuals. Assay: immunoSEQ multiplex PCR; the TCRdb copy retains only in-frame clones and omits some. The data hold about 490,000 clones, with less than 80% observed a single time. Material for sequencing was PBMCs. The receptors come from a woman aged 40-49 years in good health. Some clones in this sample may be carry-over from other donors' samples. The CDR3 runs from the conserved cysteine through the conserved F or W. D genes are given only for firm matches. Clone size is stated in some rows and not others, as once, few, many or a class when expanded.

CDR3 DNA	CDR3 protein	clone size	V gene	D gene	J gene
TGTGCCAGCAGTTTTCCCGGACAGGGGACTGAGCAGTTCTTC	CASSFPGQGTEQFF	once	TRBV6-5	TRBD1	TRBJ2-1
TGTGCCAGCAGTGAAGCTGGGGAGACCCAGTACTTC	CASSEAGETQYF	NA	TRBV2	NA	TRBJ2-5
TGTGCCAGGTTGGACTTCACCGGGGAGCTGTTTTTT	CARLDFTGELFF	NA	TRBV2	NA	TRBJ2-2
TGTGCCAGCAGTCGCCCGGGGGGGGGCACTGAAGCTTTCTTT	CASSRPGGGTEAFF	NA	TRBV27	NA	TRBJ1-1
TGTGCCAGCAGTATCCGGGACTACACCGGGGAGCTGTTTTTT	CASSIRDYTGELFF	once	TRBV6-5	NA	TRBJ2-2
TGCAGCGTCCTAGCGGGGTCGAACACCGGGGAGCTGTTTTTT	CSVLAGSNTGELFF	NA	TRBV29-1	TRBD2	TRBJ2-2
TGTGCCACCAGCAGAGCTCCTAGCAATCAGCCCCAGCATTTT	CATSRAPSNQPQHF	NA	TRBV15	NA	TRBJ1-5
TGCGCCAGCAGCCTGGACAGCGATAAGACAGATACGCAGTATTTT	CASSLDSDKTDTQYF	NA	TRBV5-1	NA	TRBJ2-3
TGTGCCAGCAGCCCAGTGGCTCTCTCTACAGCCTACGAGCAGTACTTC	CASSPVALSTAYEQYF	NA	TRBV7-2	NA	TRBJ2-7
TGTGCCAGCAGCTTAGGCAGCTCCTTCTACGAGCAGTACTTC	CASSLGSSFYEQYF	NA	TRBV7-2	NA	TRBJ2-7
TGTGCCAGCGACGAACTCGGGACCCAGTACTTC	CASDELGTQYF	NA	TRBV7-9	NA	TRBJ2-5
TGTGCCAGCAGCTTAGACAGGATGAATGAAAAACTGTTTTTT	CASSLDRMNEKLFF	NA	TRBV7-2	NA	TRBJ1-4
TGTGCCAGCAGCTTACGAGGCTTGGGCTACACCTTC	CASSLRGLGYTF	few	TRBV7-2	NA	TRBJ1-2
TGTGCCAGCAGCTTAATGGCGGGAGCTACCGGGGAGCTGTTTTTT	CASSLMAGATGELFF	NA	TRBV7-9	TRBD2	TRBJ2-2
TGTGCCACCCGACTAGCGGGAGTCCCCGGGGAGCTGTTTTTT	CATRLAGVPGELFF	NA	TRBV15	TRBD2	TRBJ2-2
TGTGCCAGCAGACAGGGTAACAATGAGCAGTTCTTC	CASRQGNNEQFF	NA	TRBV25-1	NA	TRBJ2-1
TGTGCCAGCAGCTCCCAAGCGGGAGAGCAGTTCTTC	CASSSQAGEQFF	NA	TRBV9	TRBD2	TRBJ2-1
TGTGCCAGCAGCACTAGCGGGGCTAGCGGTTCCTACGAGCAGTACTTC	CASSTSGASGSYEQYF	NA	TRBV9	TRBD2	TRBJ2-7
TGTGCCAGCAGTGGGACGGTCTCCTACGAGCAGTACTTC	CASSGTVSYEQYF	NA	TRBV28	NA	TRBJ2-7
TGTGCCAGCAGTTACTCGCTAAGGGGGAGCACAGATACGCAGTATTTT	CASSYSLRGSTDTQYF	NA	TRBV6-5	NA	TRBJ2-3
TGTGCCAGCAGCACCGGACAGGGGGCAAGTGGCTATGGCTACACCTTC	CASSTGQGASGYGYTF	NA	TRBV5-4	TRBD1	TRBJ1-2
TGCGCCAGCAGCTTGGGTCTAGCGCACACAGATACGCAGTATTTT	CASSLGLAHTDTQYF	NA	TRBV5-1	NA	TRBJ2-3
TGTGCCAGTAGTATAGGACCCGGGAGCAATCAGCCCCAGCATTTT	CASSIGPGSNQPQHF	NA	TRBV19	NA	TRBJ1-5
TGTGCCAGCAGTTTACAGGGAGGCACTGAAGCTTTCTTT	CASSLQGGTEAFF	many	TRBV28	NA	TRBJ1-1
TGTGCCAGCTCACCGGGACTAGCGGAATCCTACGAGCAGTACTTC	CASSPGLAESYEQYF	NA	TRBV18	TRBD2	TRBJ2-7
TGCGCCAGCAGCCGCGGACAGGGGGCGGTCGGGGAGCTGTTTTTT	CASSRGQGAVGELFF	NA	TRBV4-1	TRBD1	TRBJ2-2
TGTGCCAGCACCGGGGGCTTTGAAGCTTTCTTT	CASTGGFEAFF	many	TRBV28	NA	TRBJ1-1
TGTGCCAGCAGACCATTAAAGGGACAGGGGGCATATGGCTACACCTTC	CASRPLKGQGAYGYTF	NA	TRBV28	TRBD1	TRBJ1-2
TGTGCCAGCAGCTTAAGTGGGAGGGCCATTAATGAGCAGTTCTTC	CASSLSGRAINEQFF	few	TRBV5-4	TRBD2	TRBJ2-1
TGTGCCAGCAGTCTTAGCGGGACTAACACCGGGGAGCTGTTTTTT	CASSLSGTNTGELFF	NA	TRBV2	TRBD2	TRBJ2-2
TGTGCCAGCAGCGCCGGGGGACTAGCGGCTTGGGAGCTGTTTTTT	CASSAGGLAAWELFF	NA	TRBV7-8	TRBD2	TRBJ2-2
TGTGCCAGCAGTGAATTGGCTCACCAGTACTTC	CASSELAHQYF	few	TRBV2	NA	TRBJ2-7
TGTGCCAGCAGCCAACTCCCGAATGAGCAGTTCTTC	CASSQLPNEQFF	NA	TRBV7-6	NA	TRBJ2-1
TGTGCCAGTAGTACAATCAGGGAATTCGGGAATGAAGCTTTCTTT	CASSTIREFGNEAFF	few	TRBV19	NA	TRBJ1-1
TGTGCCAGCAGTCCTAGCAGAAACTACGAGCAGTACTTC	CASSPSRNYEQYF	NA	TRBV27	NA	TRBJ2-7
TGTGCCAGCAGCCTAGGGGGGACTAGCGGTTCACAGACACCCTCGTATTTT	CASSLGGTSGSQTPSYF	few	TRBV28	TRBD2	TRBJ2-3
TGTGCCAGCAGCGCCCGGGACCCCCGCAACTATGGCTACACCTTC	CASSARDPRNYGYTF	NA	TRBV28	NA	TRBJ1-2
TGTGCCACCAGCAGAGACCTAGCTGGAGAGCAGTACTTC	CATSRDLAGEQYF	NA	TRBV15	NA	TRBJ2-7
TGTGCCAGCAGCCCTCGGACTAGCGGGATAGTCGAGCAGTACTTC	CASSPRTSGIVEQYF	NA	TRBV9	TRBD2	TRBJ2-7
TGTGCCAGCAGTCCCCATCAGGAGGAGAATAGCAATCAGCCCCAGCATTTT	CASSPHQEENSNQPQHF	NA	TRBV21-1	NA	TRBJ1-5
TGTGCCAGCTCACCGTCGGTACTAGCGGGAGGTACAGATACGCAGTATTTT	CASSPSVLAGGTDTQYF	NA	TRBV18	TRBD2	TRBJ2-3
TGTGCCAGCAGCGTAGCGGGAGGACCCAATGAGCAGTTCTTC	CASSVAGGPNEQFF	NA	TRBV11-3	TRBD2	TRBJ2-1
TGTGCCACCAGCAGCCCAGGGGACAGTGGCCTATTGGGCTACACCTTC	CATSSPGDSGLLGYTF	NA	TRBV15	TRBD1	TRBJ1-2
TGTGCCATCAGCACTAGCGGGATGTCCTACGAGCAGTACTTC	CAISTSGMSYEQYF	NA	TRBV10-3	TRBD2	TRBJ2-7
TGTGCCAGCAGCTCAGACGTCACCTACGAGCAGTACTTC	CASSSDVTYEQYF	few	TRBV7-9	NA	TRBJ2-7
TGTGCCTGGAGTGTAGTAGGGGTTGTGGATACGCAGTATTTT	CAWSVVGVVDTQYF	NA	TRBV30	NA	TRBJ2-3
TGTGCCAGCAGCGGGGGGACTAGCGGGAGTAGCAATGAGCAGTTCTTC	CASSGGTSGSSNEQFF	NA	TRBV2	TRBD2	TRBJ2-1
TGTGCCAGCAGCGACCCGACAGGGGTGGAGACCCAGTACTTC	CASSDPTGVETQYF	NA	TRBV5-5	TRBD1	TRBJ2-5
TGTGCCAGCAGTTCCTACAGGGGGCCAGGGGCCAACGTCCTGACTTTC	CASSSYRGPGANVLTF	NA	TRBV6-5	TRBD1	TRBJ2-6